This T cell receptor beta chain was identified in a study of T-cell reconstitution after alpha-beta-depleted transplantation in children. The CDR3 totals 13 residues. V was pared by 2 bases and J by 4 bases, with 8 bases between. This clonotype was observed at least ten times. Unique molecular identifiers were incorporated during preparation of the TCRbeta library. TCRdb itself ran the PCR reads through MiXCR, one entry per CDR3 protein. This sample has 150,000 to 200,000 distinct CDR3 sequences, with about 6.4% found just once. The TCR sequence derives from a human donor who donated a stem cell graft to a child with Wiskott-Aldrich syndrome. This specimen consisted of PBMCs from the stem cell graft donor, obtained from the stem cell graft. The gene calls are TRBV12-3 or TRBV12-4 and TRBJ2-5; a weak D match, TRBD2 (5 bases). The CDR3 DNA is TGTGCCAGCAGTTTAACTAGAGGAGAGACCCAGTACTTC. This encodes CASSLTRGETQYF.